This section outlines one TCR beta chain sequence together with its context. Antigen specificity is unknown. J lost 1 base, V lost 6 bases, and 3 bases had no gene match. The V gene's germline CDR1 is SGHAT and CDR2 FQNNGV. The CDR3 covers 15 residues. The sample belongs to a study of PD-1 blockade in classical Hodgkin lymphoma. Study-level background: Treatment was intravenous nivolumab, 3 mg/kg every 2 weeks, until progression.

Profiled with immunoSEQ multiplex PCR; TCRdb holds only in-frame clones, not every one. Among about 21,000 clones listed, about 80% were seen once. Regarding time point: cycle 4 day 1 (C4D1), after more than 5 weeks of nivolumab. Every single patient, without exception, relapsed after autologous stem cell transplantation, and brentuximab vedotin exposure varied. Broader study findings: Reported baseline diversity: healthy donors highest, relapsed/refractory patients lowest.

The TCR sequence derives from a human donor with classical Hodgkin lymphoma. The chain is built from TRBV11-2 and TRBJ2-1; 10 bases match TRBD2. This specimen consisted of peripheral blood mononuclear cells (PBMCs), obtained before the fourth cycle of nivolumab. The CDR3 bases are TGTGCCAGCAGAGCTAGCGGGAGTTCCTACAATGAGCAGTTCTTC. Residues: CASRASGSSYNEQFF.